These 17 T cell receptor beta chains were all obtained from the same sample, sequenced in a study of cytomegalovirus exposure and HLA in healthy donors. 60 Vbeta and 13 Jbeta primers were used in PCR. Repertoires were generated with immunoSEQ multiplex PCR, while TCRdb's copy carries only in-frame clones and drops some. The data contain 150,000 to 200,000 clones, about 90% of them singletons. The sample was PBMCs. The receptor set was obtained from a girl less than two years old in good health and CMV-seronegative.

V gene TRBV27 combines with J gene TRBJ1-5; TRBD1 aligns across 10 bases. Germline CDR1 MNHEY, CDR2 SMNVEV (reference sequence). J lost 4 bases, V lost 5 bases, and 2 bases had no gene match. The CDR3 length is 14 residues. Here the CDR3 reads CASSRTGGNQPQHF. The CDR3 DNA reads as TGTGCCAGCAGTCGGACAGGGGGAAATCAGCCCCAGCATTTT.

The chain is built from TRBV9 and TRBJ2-7; D is unresolved. Per the germline V gene, CDR1 is SGDLS and CDR2 is YYNGEE. Trimming shortened V by 2 bases and J by 11 bases, and 2 bases separated the two germline ends. CDR3 size: 8 residues. CDR3 bases: TGTGCCAGCAGCGTCGAGTACTTC. This translates into CASSVEYF.

This clone was counted once. The chain combines TRBV6-1 with TRBJ1-4; TRBD1 agrees at 9 bases. Per the germline V gene, CDR1 is MNHNS and CDR2 is SASEGT. With V trimmed by 1 base and J by 4 bases, 1 base remained unmatched. The CDR3 has 15 residues. As DNA, the CDR3 is TGTGCCAGCAGTGAAGTGGGACAGGGTAATGAAAAACTGTTTTTT. Translation gives CASSEVGQGNEKLFF.

As to this clone: The sample has other DNA sequences that encode this CDR3 too. The chain combines TRBV9 with TRBJ2-5; D not resolved. Trimming took 6 bases from V and 0 from J, leaving 12 bases between them. This CDR3 has 14 amino acids. Germline V gene lookup returns CDR1 SGDLS and CDR2 YYNGEE. The CDR3 sequence: CASNDGVYQETQYF. The CDR3 DNA is TGTGCCAGCAATGACGGAGTTTACCAAGAGACCCAGTACTTC.

The genes are TRBV4-2 and TRBJ2-1; a weak D match, TRBD2 (6 bases). This CDR3 is 18 amino acids long. Trimming shortened V by 4 bases and J by 5 bases, and 24 bases separated the two germline ends. Per the germline V gene, CDR1 is LGHNA and CDR2 is YNFKEQ. The CDR3 sequence is CASSRALGSGSSNNEQFF. CDR3 in DNA: TGTGCCAGCAGCCGAGCGTTGGGTAGCGGATCTTCCAACAATGAGCAGTTCTTC.

CDR3 DNA sequence: TGTGCCAGCAGCACCAACTCTTACGAGCAGTACTTC. It codes for CASSTNSYEQYF. The genes are TRBV6-5 and TRBJ2-7; D unresolved. Trimming took 6 bases from V and 4 from J, leaving 10 bases between them. Germline V gene lookup returns CDR1 MNHEY and CDR2 SVGAGI. The CDR3 loop spans 12 amino acids.

V and J are TRBV9 and TRBJ1-3; D remains ambiguous. Germline CDR1 and CDR2: SGDLS and YYNGEE. CDR3 length: 13 residues. Deletions cut 3 bases from V and 0 bases from J, with 4 bases between. The DNA of the CDR3 is TGTGCCAGCAGCGGACACTCTGGAAACACCATATATTTT. It yields the protein CASSGHSGNTIYF.

The V gene is TRBV6-1, the J gene TRBJ2-1; possible D gene TRBD1, 6 bases. The CDR3 totals 16 residues. Germline V lookup: CDR1 MNHNS, CDR2 SASEGT. The ends were cut back, 2 bases at V and 14 bases at J, with 25 bases in the middle. CDR3 nucleotide sequence: TGTGCCAGCAGTGAAAAACAGGGAACTTTATACTTCGGGAAGTTCTTC. It encodes CASSEKQGTLYFGKFF.

A single count supports this clone. CDR3 loop: CASRATRTGGNGYTF. The CDR3 region has the DNA TGTGCCAGCAGAGCGACCCGGACAGGGGGCAATGGCTACACCTTC. The chain recombines TRBV27 with TRBJ1-2, with 11 bases identical to TRBD1. The CDR3 contains 15 residues. Per germline, CDR1 MNHEY and CDR2 SMNVEV (reference sequence). V trimming: 6 bases; J trimming: 6 bases; junction bases outside the gene matches: 9.

This clone turned up a few times. The V and J genes are TRBV18 and TRBJ2-1, with D perhaps TRBD2 (5 bases). The ends were cut back, 5 bases at V and 9 bases at J, with 11 bases in the middle. The germline CDR1 and CDR2 sequences are KGHSH and LQKENI. There are 12 residues in the CDR3. CDR3 protein: CASSLLVGEQFF. The CDR3 DNA reads as TGTGCCAGCTCATTACTAGTCGGTGAGCAGTTCTTC. Full variable domain (remainder filled in from reference TRBV18 and TRBJ2-1): NAGVMQNPRHLVRRRGQEARLRCSPMKGHSHVYWYRQLPEEGLKFMVYLQKENIIDESGMPKERFSAEFPKEGPSILRIQQVVRGDSAAYFCASSLLVGEQFFGPGTRLTVL.

This clone was picked up one time. This sequence joins TRBV15 and TRBJ1-1; D is undetermined. There are 14 residues in the CDR3. Trimming pared 5 bases from V and 5 bases from J, leaving 15 bases between. Germline V lookup: CDR1 LNHNV, CDR2 YYDKDF (reference sequence). CDR3 DNA: TGTGCCACCAGCCCCCAACGGGGTAGGACTGAAGCTTTCTTT. Translated, it gives CATSPQRGRTEAFF.

The CDR3: CASSVDPGMNTEAFF. Written as DNA, the CDR3 is TGTGCCAGCAGCGTAGATCCAGGGATGAACACTGAAGCTTTCTTT. The chain joins TRBV9 to TRBJ1-1; the D gene is possibly TRBD1 (5 bases). The CDR3 runs to 15 residues. CDR1 is SGDLS and CDR2 is YYNGEE in the germline V gene. V was shortened by 0 bases and J by 0 bases, with 9 bases between the two germline ends.

V gene TRBV7-2 combines with J gene TRBJ2-7; 10 bases are shared with TRBD2. The length of the CDR3 is 15 residues. V was clipped by 2 bases and J by 2 bases; unmatched bases: 3. CDR1 is SGHTA, CDR2 FQGNSA, per germline. The CDR3 sequence: CASSLTSGETYEQYF. The DNA for the CDR3 is TGTGCCAGCAGCTTAACTAGCGGGGAAACCTACGAGCAGTACTTC.

About this clone: The sample contains more than one DNA sequence encoding this CDR3. The chain employs TRBV2 and TRBJ2-2; a weak D match, TRBD2 (5 bases). CDR1 is SNHLY, CDR2 FYNNEI, per germline. The CDR3 sequence is 13 residues long. The ends were cut back, 8 bases at V and 6 bases at J, with 13 bases in the middle. The CDR3 DNA sequence: TGTGCCAGCCCCGCGGCGGGTTCCGGGGAGCTGTTTTTT. This sequence encodes CASPAAGSGELFF.

The rearrangement joins TRBV29-1 to TRBJ2-4; the match to TRBD2 covers 14 bases. Germline CDR1 and CDR2: SQVTM and ANQGSEA. This CDR3 is built from 15 residues. Germline trimming cut 6 bases from V and 6 bases from J; bases unmatched to any gene: 7. For the CDR3, the DNA is TGCAGCGTCCGACTAGCGGGGGGGCGGGGAAACATTCAGTACTTC. Translation gives CSVRLAGGRGNIQYF.

This clone has a single count. Distinct nucleotide sequences in the sample also encode this CDR3. This sequence joins TRBV5-4 and TRBJ2-1, with TRBD1 as a possible D gene (7 bases). Per the germline V gene, CDR1 is SGHNT and CDR2 is YYREEE (reference sequence). This CDR3 has 14 residues. V was trimmed by 2 bases and J by 2 bases, leaving 8 bases between them. The CDR3: CASSFRGAYNEQFF. In nucleotides, the CDR3 is TGTGCCAGCAGCTTCAGGGGGGCCTACAATGAGCAGTTCTTC.

The V call is TRBV5-5, the J call TRBJ1-1; maybe TRBD1 (6 bases). The CDR3 is 13 amino acids. Trimming took 1 base from V and 6 from J, leaving 10 bases between them. CDR1 and CDR2 (germline): SGHKS, YYEKEE (reference sequence). CDR3 in amino acids: CASSLTGIPEAFF. CDR3 sequence (DNA): TGTGCCAGCAGCTTGACAGGGATCCCTGAAGCTTTCTTT.